This T cell receptor beta chain was captured by sequencing in a study of control samples from healthy donors and cancer patients. This CDR3 comprises 18 residues. The V and J ends lost 5 bases and 4 bases respectively, with 21 bases between them. Germline CDR1 is MDHEN and CDR2 is SYDVKM. The protocol was immunoSEQ multiplex PCR, while the TCRdb copy is restricted to in-frame clones and leaves out a portion. Among roughly 120,000 clones listed, around 96% were seen once. The chain is built from TRBV28 and TRBJ1-6, with TRBD1 as a possible D gene (5 bases). Sequenced: blood. The TCR was taken from a man aged 30-40 years in good health. The CDR3 reads CASSGGMFGDPYNSPLHF. The CDR3 region has the DNA TGTGCCAGCAGTGGGGGGATGTTCGGGGACCCTTATAATTCACCCCTCCACTTT.